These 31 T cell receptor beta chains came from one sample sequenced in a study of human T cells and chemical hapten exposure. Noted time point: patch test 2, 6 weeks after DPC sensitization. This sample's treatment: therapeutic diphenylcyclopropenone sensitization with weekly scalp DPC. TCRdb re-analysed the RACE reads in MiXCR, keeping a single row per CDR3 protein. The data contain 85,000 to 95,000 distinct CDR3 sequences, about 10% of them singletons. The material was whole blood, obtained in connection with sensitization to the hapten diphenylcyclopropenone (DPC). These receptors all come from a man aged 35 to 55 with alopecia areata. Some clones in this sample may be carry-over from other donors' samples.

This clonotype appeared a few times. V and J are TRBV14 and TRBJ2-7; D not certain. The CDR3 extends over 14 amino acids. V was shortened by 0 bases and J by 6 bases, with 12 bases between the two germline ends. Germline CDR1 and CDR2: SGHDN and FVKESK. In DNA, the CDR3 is TGTGCCAGCAGCCAAGAAGGCCGCTGGGGCGAGCAGTACTTC. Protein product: CASSQEGRWGEQYF.

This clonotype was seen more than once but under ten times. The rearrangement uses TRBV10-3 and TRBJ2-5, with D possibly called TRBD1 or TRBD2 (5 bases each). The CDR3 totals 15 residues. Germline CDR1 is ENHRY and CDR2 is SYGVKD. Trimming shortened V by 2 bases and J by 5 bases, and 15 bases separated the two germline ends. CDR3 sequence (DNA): TGTGCCATCAGTGAGAGGGACGGCCCCCGGGAGACCCAGTACTTC. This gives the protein CAISERDGPRETQYF.

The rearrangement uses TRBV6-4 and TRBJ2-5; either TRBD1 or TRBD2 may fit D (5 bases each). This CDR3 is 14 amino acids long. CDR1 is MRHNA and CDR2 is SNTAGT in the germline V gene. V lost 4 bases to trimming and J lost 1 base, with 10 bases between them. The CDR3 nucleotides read TGTGCCAGCAGTGGAGGGGACGCCCAAGAGACCCAGTACTTC. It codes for CASSGGDAQETQYF.

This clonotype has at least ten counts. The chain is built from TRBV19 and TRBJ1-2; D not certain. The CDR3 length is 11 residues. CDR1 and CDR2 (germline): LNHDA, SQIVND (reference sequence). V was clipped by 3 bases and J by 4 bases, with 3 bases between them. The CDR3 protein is CASSILYGYTF. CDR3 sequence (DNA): TGTGCCAGTAGTATTCTCTATGGCTACACCTTC.

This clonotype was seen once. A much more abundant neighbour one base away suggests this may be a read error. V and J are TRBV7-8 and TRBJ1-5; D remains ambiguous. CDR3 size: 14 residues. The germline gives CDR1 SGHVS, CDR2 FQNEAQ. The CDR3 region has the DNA TGTGCCAGCAGCTTAGCAGGGTTAAGGCAGCCCCGGCATTTT. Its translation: CASSLAGLRQPRHF.

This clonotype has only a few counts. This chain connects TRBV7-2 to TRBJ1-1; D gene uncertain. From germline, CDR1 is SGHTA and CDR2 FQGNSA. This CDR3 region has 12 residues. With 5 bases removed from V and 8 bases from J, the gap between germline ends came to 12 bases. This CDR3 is CASSLRVREAFF. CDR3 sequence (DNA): TGTGCCAGCAGCCTACGCGTCAGGGAAGCTTTCTTT. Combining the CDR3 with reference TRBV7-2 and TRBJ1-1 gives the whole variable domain GAGVSQSPSNKVTEKGKDVELRCDPISGHTALYWYRQSLGQGLEFLIYFQGNSAPDKSGLPSDRFSAERTGGSVSTLTIQRTQQEDSAVYLCASSLRVREAFFGQGTRLTVV.

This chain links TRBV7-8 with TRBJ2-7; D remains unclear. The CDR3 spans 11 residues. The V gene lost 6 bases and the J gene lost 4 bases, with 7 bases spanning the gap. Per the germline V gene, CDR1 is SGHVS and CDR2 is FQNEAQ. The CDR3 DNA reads TGTGCCAGCAGTTCCCTTTACGAGCAGTACGTC. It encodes CASSSLYEQYV.

CDR3: CASRNGQGSYEQYF. DNA for the CDR3: TGTGCCAGCAGGAATGGACAGGGTTCCTACGAGCAGTACTTC. The chain joins TRBV12-3 or TRBV12-4 to TRBJ2-7, with 8 bases fitting TRBD1. With 6 bases clipped from V and 1 base from J, the junction kept 5 bases outside the gene matches. CDR3 length: 14 amino acids.

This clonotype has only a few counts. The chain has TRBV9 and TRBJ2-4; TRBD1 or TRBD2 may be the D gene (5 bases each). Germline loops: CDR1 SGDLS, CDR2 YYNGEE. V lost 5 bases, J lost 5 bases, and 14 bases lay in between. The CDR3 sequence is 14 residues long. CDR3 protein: CASSAPGPENIQYF. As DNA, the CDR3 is TGTGCCAGCAGTGCACCGGGGCCTGAAAACATTCAGTACTTC.

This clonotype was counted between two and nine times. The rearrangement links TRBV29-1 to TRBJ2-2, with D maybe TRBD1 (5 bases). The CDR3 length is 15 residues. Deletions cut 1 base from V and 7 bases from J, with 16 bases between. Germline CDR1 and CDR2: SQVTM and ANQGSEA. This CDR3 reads CSVEVGDHEGGELFF. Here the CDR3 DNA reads TGCAGCGTTGAAGTAGGGGATCACGAAGGCGGGGAGCTGTTTTTT.

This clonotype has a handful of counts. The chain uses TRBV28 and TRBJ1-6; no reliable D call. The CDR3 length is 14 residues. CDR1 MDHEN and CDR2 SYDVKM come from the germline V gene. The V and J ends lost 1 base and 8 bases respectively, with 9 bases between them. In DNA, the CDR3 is TGTGCCAGCAGTTTATTCGGACGGTATTCACCCCTCCACTTT. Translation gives CASSLFGRYSPLHF.

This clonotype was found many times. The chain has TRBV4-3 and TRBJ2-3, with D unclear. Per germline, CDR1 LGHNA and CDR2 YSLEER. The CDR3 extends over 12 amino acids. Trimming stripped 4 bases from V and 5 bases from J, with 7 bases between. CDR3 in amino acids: CASSRTGDTQYF. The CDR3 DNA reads TGCGCCAGCAGCCGAACGGGAGATACGCAGTATTTT.

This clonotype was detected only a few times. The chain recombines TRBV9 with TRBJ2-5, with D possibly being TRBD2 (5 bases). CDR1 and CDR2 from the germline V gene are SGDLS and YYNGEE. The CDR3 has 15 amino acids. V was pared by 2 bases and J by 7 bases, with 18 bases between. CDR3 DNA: TGTGCCAGCAGCGTTTGTGGGAGTTATCTTCCGACCCAGTACTTC. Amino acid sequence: CASSVCGSYLPTQYF.

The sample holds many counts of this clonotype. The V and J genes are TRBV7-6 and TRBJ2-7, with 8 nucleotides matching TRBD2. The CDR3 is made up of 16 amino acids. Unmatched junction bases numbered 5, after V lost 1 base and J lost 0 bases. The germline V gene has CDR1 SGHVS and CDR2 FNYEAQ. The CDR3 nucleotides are TGTGCCAGCAGCTTAGGTTCTGGGACTAGCTCCTACGAGCAGTACTTC. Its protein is CASSLGSGTSSYEQYF.

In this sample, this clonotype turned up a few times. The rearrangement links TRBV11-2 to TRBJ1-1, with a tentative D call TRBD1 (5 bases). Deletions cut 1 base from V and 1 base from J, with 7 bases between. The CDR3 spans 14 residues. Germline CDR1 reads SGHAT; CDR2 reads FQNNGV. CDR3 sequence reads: CASSLGGTNTEAFF. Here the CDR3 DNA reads TGTGCCAGCAGCTTAGGGGGCACGAACACTGAAGCTTTCTTT.

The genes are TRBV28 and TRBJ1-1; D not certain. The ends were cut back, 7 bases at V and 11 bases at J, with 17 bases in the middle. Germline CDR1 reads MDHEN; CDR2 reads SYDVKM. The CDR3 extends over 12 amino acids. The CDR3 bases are TGTGCCAGCAATAGGGTTGGGGAAGGGGCTTTCTTT. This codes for CASNRVGEGAFF.

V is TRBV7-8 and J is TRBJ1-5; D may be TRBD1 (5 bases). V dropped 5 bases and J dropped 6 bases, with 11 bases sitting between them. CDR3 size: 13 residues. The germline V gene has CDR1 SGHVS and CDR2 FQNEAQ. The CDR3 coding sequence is TGTGCCAGCAGCCCACCCACAGGTCAGCCCCAGCATTTT. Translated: CASSPPTGQPQHF.

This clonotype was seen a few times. The CDR3, as DNA: TGTGCCAGCAGCTTTAACTATCAGGGACTCCGTGACATTCAGTACTTC. Its protein is CASSFNYQGLRDIQYF. The chain employs TRBV11-2 and TRBJ2-4; D is possibly TRBD2 (6 bases). CDR1 is SGHAT and CDR2 is FQNNGV in the germline V gene. The CDR3 is 16 residues long. Trimming left V 3 bases short and J 8 bases short, with 20 bases between.

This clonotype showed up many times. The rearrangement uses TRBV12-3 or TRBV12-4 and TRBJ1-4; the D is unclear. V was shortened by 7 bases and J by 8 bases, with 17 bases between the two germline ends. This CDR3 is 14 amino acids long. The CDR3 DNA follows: TGTGCCAGCAACCTACACAGCTTGGGGGAAAAACTGTTTTTT. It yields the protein CASNLHSLGEKLFF.

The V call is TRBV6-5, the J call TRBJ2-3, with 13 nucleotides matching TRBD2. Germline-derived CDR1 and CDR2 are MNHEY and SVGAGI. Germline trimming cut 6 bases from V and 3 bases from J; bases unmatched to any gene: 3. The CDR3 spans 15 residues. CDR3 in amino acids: CASRTGLAGTDTQYF. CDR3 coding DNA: TGTGCCAGCAGAACGGGACTAGCGGGAACAGATACGCAGTATTTT.

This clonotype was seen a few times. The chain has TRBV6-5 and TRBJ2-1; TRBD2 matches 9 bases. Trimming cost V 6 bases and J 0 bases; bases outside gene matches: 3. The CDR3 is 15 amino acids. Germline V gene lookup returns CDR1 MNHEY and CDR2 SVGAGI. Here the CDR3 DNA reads TGTGCCAGCAGGAAGCGGGAGGTCTCCTACAATGAGCAGTTCTTC. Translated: CASRKREVSYNEQFF.

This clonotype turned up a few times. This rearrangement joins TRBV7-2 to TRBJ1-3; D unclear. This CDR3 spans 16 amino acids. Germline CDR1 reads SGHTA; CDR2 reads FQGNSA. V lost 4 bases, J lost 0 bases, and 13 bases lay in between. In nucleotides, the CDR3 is TGTGCCAGCAGCTCAGCTCTAGAGGTCTCTGGAAACACCATATATTTT. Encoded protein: CASSSALEVSGNTIYF.

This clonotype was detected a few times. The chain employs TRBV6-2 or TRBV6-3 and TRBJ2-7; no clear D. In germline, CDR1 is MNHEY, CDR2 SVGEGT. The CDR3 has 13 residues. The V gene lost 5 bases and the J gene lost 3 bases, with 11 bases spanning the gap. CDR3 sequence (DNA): TGTGCCAGCAGTCGTCCCAGTCGCTACGAGCAGTACTTC. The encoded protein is CASSRPSRYEQYF.

DNA of the CDR3: TGTGCCAGCAGCCTCCAGGACTGGGGACGGTGGACCCAGTACTTC. Amino acids: CASSLQDWGRWTQYF. The chain recombines TRBV28 with TRBJ2-5; D might be TRBD1 or TRBD2, each matching 5 bases. V was shortened by 6 bases and J by 7 bases, with 21 bases between the two germline ends. The CDR3 covers 15 residues. Per the germline V gene, CDR1 is MDHEN and CDR2 is SYDVKM.

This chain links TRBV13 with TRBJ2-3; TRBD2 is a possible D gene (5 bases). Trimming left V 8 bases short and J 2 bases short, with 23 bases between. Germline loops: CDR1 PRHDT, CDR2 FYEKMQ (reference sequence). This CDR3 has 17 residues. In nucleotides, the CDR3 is TGTGCCAGCCCTCCGGCGGCGGGTTGGGGAACCACAGATACGCAGTATTTT. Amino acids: CASPPAAGWGTTDTQYF.

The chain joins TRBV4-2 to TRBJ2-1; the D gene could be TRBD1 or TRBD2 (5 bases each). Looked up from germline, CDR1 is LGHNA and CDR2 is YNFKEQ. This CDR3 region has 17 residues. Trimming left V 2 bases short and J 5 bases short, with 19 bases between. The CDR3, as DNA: TGTGCCAGCAGCCAACACCACGGGATTGGGGGAAACAATGAGCAGTTCTTC. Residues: CASSQHHGIGGNNEQFF.

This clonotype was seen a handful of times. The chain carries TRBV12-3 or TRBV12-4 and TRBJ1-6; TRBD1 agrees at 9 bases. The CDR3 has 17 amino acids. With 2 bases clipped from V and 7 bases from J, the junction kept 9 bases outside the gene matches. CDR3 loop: CASSLTPTGGVNSPLHF. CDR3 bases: TGTGCCAGCAGTTTAACCCCCACAGGGGGCGTCAATTCACCCCTCCACTTT.

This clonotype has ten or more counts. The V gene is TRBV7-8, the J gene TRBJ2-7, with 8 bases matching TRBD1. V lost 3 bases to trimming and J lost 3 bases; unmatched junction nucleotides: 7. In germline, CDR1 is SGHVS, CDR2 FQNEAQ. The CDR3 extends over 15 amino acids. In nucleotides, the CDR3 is TGTGCCAGCAGCTTCATGGGACAGGTAAACTACGAGCAGTACTTC. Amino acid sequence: CASSFMGQVNYEQYF.

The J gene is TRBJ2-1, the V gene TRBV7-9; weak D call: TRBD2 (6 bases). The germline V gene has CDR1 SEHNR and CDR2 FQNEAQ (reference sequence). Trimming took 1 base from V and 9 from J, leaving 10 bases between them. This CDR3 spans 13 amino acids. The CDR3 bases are TGTGCCAGCAGCTTAGGGGTCGGGGGTGAGCAGTTCTTC. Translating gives CASSLGVGGEQFF.

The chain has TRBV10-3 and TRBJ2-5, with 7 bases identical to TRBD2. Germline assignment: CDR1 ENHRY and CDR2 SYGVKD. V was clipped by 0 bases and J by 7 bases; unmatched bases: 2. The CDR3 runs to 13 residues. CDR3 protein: CAISESGEGTQYF. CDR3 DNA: TGTGCCATCAGTGAGTCTGGGGAGGGGACCCAGTACTTC.

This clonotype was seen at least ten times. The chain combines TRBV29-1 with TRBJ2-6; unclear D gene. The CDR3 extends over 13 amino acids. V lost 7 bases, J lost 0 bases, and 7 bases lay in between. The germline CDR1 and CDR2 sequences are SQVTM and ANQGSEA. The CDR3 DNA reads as TGCAGCGCCACTTACTCTGGGGCCAACGTCCTGACTTTC. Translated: CSATYSGANVLTF.